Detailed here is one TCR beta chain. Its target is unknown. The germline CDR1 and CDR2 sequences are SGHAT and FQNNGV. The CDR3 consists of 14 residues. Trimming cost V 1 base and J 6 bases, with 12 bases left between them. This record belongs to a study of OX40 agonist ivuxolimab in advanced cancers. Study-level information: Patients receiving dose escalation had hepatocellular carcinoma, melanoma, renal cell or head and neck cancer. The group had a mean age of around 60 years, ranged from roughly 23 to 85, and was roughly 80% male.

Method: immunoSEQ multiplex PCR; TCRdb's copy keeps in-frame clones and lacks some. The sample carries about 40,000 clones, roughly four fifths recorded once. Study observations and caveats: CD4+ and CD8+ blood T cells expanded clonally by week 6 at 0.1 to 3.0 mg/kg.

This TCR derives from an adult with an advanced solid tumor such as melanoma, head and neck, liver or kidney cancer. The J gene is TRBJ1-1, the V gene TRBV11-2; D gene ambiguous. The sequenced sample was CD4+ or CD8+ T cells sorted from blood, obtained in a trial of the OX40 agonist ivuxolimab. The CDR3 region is CASSLGGSNPEAFF. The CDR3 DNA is TGTGCCAGCAGCTTAGGGGGTTCCAACCCTGAAGCTTTCTTT.